This is a list of T cell receptor beta chains from one sample in a study of T cells after posttransplantation cyclophosphamide. Using immunoSEQ multiplex PCR, the repertoire was profiled, and TCRdb retains in-frame clones only, with some absent. The sample gives 20,000 to 25,000 clones, roughly two thirds of which show up once; 0.6% to 0.75% is in the top ten. The sequencing input was memory CD4+ T cells sorted from PBMCs. The receptors were gathered from a woman aged 55-70 years in good health, CMV-negative, and a related stem cell transplant donor. Both conserved end residues are part of each CDR3. Each record gives: D gene, clone size, CDR3 length, J gene, V gene, CDR3 protein, CDR3 DNA. D genes are given only for firm matches. Expanded clones are given a class, and other clones once, few, many or no size at all.

>NA|NA|14|TRBJ2-3|TRBV7-8
CASSPKESTDTQYF
TGTGCCAGCAGCCCTAAAGAATCAACAGATACGCAGTATTTT
>NA|once|15|TRBJ2-3|TRBV9
CASSAGTLSTDTQYF
TGTGCCAGCAGCGCCGGGACACTTAGCACAGATACGCAGTATTTT
>NA|NA|14|TRBJ1-3|TRBV18
CASSPQLSGNTIYF
TGTGCCAGCTCACCACAGCTTTCTGGAAACACCATATATTTT
>NA|NA|16|TRBJ1-5|TRBV19
CASSLGARSAHQPQHF
TGTGCCAGTAGCCTGGGGGCCCGATCGGCCCATCAGCCCCAGCATTTT
>NA|NA|15|TRBJ2-3|TRBV28
CASSLGRSGTDTQYF
TGTGCCAGCAGTTTAGGGAGGAGCGGCACAGATACGCAGTATTTT
>TRBD2|NA|15|TRBJ2-5|TRBV11-2
CASSLNSGAQETQYF
TGTGCCAGCAGCTTAAATAGCGGGGCCCAAGAGACCCAGTACTTC
>NA|few|14|TRBJ1-3|TRBV2
CASRTGSSGNTIYF
TGTGCCAGTCGGACGGGGAGCTCTGGAAACACCATATATTTT
>NA|NA|17|TRBJ1-5|TRBV18
CASSPFHGERSNQPQHF
TGTGCCAGCTCACCCTTTCACGGGGAGCGATCAAATCAGCCCCAGCATTTT
>TRBD1|NA|14|TRBJ1-2|TRBV28
CASSRTGGLYGYTF
TGTGCCAGCAGTAGGACAGGAGGCCTCTATGGCTACACCTTC
>TRBD1|NA|16|TRBJ1-5|TRBV5-5
CASSLGQGNSNQPQHF
TGTGCCAGCAGCTTGGGACAGGGAAATAGCAATCAGCCCCAGCATTTT
>NA|NA|13|TRBJ2-7|TRBV11-3
CASSLGRGYEQYF
TGTGCCAGCAGCTTAGGGCGGGGCTACGAGCAGTACTTC
>TRBD1|NA|16|TRBJ1-4|TRBV7-3
CASSILRDRELEKLFF
TGTGCCAGCAGCATCCTGCGGGACAGGGAACTGGAAAAACTGTTTTTT
>TRBD2|NA|20|TRBJ2-7|TRBV10-3
CAISESGLGTSGGSPGEQYF
TGTGCCATCAGTGAGTCGGGTTTAGGGACTAGCGGGGGGAGCCCGGGGGAGCAGTACTTC
>NA|NA|16|TRBJ2-1|TRBV6-5
CASSYVGASSYNEQFF
TGTGCCAGCAGTTACGTGGGGGCTAGCTCCTACAATGAGCAGTTCTTC
>TRBD2|NA|15|TRBJ2-1|TRBV18
CASSPVAGGNNEQFF
TGTGCCAGCTCACCGGTAGCGGGAGGAAACAATGAGCAGTTCTTC
>TRBD1|NA|16|TRBJ1-4|TRBV5-6
CASSILSTGRSEKLFF
TGTGCCAGCAGCATTCTCTCGACAGGGAGGAGTGAAAAACTGTTTTTT
>NA|NA|12|TRBJ2-7|TRBV7-9
CASSLYVGQQYF
TGTGCCAGCAGCTTATATGTGGGCCAGCAGTACTTC
>TRBD2|NA|15|TRBJ2-7|TRBV4-2
CASSQPAGATYEQYF
TGTGCCAGCAGCCAACCGGCGGGAGCTACGTACGAGCAGTACTTC
>NA|NA|16|TRBJ1-3|TRBV7-9
CASSLRDTDSGNTIYF
TGTGCCAGCAGCCTCCGGGACACTGACTCTGGAAACACCATATATTTT
>NA|once|12|TRBJ2-7|TRBV29-1
CSVSPNSYEQYF
TGCAGCGTTTCCCCCAACTCCTACGAGCAGTACTTC
>NA|few|14|TRBJ1-4|TRBV6-5
CASSYRLGGEKLFF
TGTGCCAGCAGTTACCGCCTCGGCGGTGAAAAACTGTTTTTT
>NA|NA|14|TRBJ1-3|TRBV4-2
CASSQELSGNTIYF
TGTGCCAGCAGCCAAGAACTATCCGGAAACACCATATATTTT
>NA|NA|14|TRBJ2-6|TRBV5-1
CASSSRSGANVLTF
TGCGCCAGCAGCTCTCGCTCTGGGGCCAACGTCCTGACTTTC
>NA|few|13|TRBJ1-1|TRBV7-2
CASSFSVNTEAFF
TGTGCCAGCAGCTTCTCAGTGAACACTGAAGCTTTCTTT
>NA|NA|15|TRBJ1-5|TRBV19
CASNTMGGSNQPQHF
TGTGCCAGTAATACCATGGGGGGGAGCAATCAGCCCCAGCATTTT
>NA|NA|14|TRBJ1-3|TRBV2
CASRISGAGNTIYF
TGTGCCAGCAGAATTTCAGGGGCTGGAAACACCATATATTTT
>NA|NA|14|TRBJ1-2|TRBV7-2
CASTPGRKSYGYTF
TGTGCCAGCACCCCAGGGCGCAAGTCCTATGGCTACACCTTC
>NA|once|17|TRBJ2-1|TRBV7-9
CASSPAHGSGKYNEQFF
TGTGCCAGCAGCCCTGCACATGGGTCAGGAAAGTACAATGAGCAGTTCTTC
>NA|NA|14|TRBJ2-3|TRBV10-1
CASSECAVRDTQYF
TGCGCCAGCAGTGAGTGTGCGGTGCGGGATACGCAGTATTTT
>NA|NA|12|TRBJ2-1|TRBV7-2
CASSFPHNEQFF
TGTGCCAGCAGCTTCCCTCACAATGAGCAGTTCTTC
>NA|NA|13|TRBJ2-1|TRBV18
CASSPPGGNEQFF
TGTGCCAGCTCACCACCTGGGGGGAATGAGCAGTTCTTC
>TRBD1|NA|14|TRBJ2-7|TRBV18
CASSPDRLAHEQYF
TGTGCCAGCTCGCCGGACAGGTTAGCACACGAGCAGTACTTC
>TRBD1|NA|15|TRBJ2-5|TRBV9
CASSVAGQGKGAQYF
TGTGCCAGCAGCGTAGCGGGACAGGGGAAGGGTGCCCAGTACTTC
>NA|few|14|TRBJ2-7|TRBV5-1
CASSLEAYSYEQYF
TGCGCCAGCAGCCTCGAAGCGTACTCCTACGAGCAGTACTTC
>TRBD2|NA|15|TRBJ2-1|TRBV10-3
CAMDPGGKPYNEQFF
TGTGCCATGGATCCCGGGGGGAAGCCCTACAATGAGCAGTTCTTC
>NA|few|14|TRBJ1-1|TRBV15
CATSRDPGVTEAFF
TGTGCCACCAGCAGAGATCCGGGGGTCACTGAAGCTTTCTTT
>NA|NA|12|TRBJ1-4|TRBV28
CATETDNEKLFF
TGTGCCACCGAGACTGATAATGAAAAACTGTTTTTT
>NA|NA|16|TRBJ1-5|TRBV28
CASSSSRRQINQPQHF
TGTGCCAGCAGTTCGAGTAGGCGACAGATTAATCAGCCCCAGCATTTT
>NA|NA|16|TRBJ2-6|TRBV2
CASIRGGASGANVLTF
TGTGCCAGCATTAGGGGGGGAGCCTCTGGGGCCAACGTCCTGACTTTC
>NA|NA|12|TRBJ2-5|TRBV2
CASVGNQETQYF
TGTGCCAGCGTCGGGAACCAAGAGACCCAGTACTTC
>NA|NA|14|TRBJ1-5|TRBV28
CASIRGGARQPQHF
TGTGCCAGCATTCGTGGGGGGGCGAGACAGCCCCAGCATTTT
>TRBD1|NA|14|TRBJ2-5|TRBV30
CAWSRDRGRETQYF
TGTGCCTGGAGCCGGGACAGGGGGCGAGAGACCCAGTACTTC
>TRBD1|NA|14|TRBJ1-1|TRBV6-5
CASDRTGMNTEAFF
TGTGCCAGCGATCGGACAGGGATGAACACTGAAGCTTTCTTT